The clone carrying this T cell receptor (beta chain) was counted once. The data originate from a study of T-cell memory formation after mild COVID-19. The germline V gene encodes CDR1 DFQATT and CDR2 SNEGSKA (reference sequence). The CDR3 has 17 amino acids. The trim removed 1 base at V and 4 bases at J, leaving 15 bases unmatched. Each CDR3 protein gets one entry after TCRdb re-called the 5' RACE reads with MiXCR. This table holds 350,000 to 500,000 distinct CDR3 sequences, about a sixth found once. The sequence came from a man aged 18 to 30 who had mild COVID-19 (a few samples of this study predate the infection). Cell type and time point are not known. The chain links TRBV20-1 to TRBJ2-7; 8 bases align to TRBD1. Material: PBMCs or a T cell subset sorted from them (not recorded which). As DNA, the CDR3 is TGCAGTGCTAGAGCTAGGACAGGGAGGCCCCCTTGGTACGAGCAGTACGTC. It encodes CSARARTGRPPWYEQYV.